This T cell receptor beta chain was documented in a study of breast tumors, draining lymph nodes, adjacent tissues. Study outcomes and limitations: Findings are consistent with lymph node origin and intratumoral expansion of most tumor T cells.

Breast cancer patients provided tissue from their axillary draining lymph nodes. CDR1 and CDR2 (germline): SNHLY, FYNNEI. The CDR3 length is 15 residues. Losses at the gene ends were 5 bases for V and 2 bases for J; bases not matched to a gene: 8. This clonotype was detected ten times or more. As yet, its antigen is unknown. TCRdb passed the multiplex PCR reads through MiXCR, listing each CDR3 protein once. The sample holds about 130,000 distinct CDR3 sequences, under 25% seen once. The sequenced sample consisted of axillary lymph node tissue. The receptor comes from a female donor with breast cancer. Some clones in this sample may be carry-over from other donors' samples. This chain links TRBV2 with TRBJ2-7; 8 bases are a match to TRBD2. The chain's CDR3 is CASSIRAGVPYEQYF. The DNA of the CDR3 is TGTGCCAGCAGTATTAGAGCGGGAGTCCCCTACGAGCAGTACTTC.